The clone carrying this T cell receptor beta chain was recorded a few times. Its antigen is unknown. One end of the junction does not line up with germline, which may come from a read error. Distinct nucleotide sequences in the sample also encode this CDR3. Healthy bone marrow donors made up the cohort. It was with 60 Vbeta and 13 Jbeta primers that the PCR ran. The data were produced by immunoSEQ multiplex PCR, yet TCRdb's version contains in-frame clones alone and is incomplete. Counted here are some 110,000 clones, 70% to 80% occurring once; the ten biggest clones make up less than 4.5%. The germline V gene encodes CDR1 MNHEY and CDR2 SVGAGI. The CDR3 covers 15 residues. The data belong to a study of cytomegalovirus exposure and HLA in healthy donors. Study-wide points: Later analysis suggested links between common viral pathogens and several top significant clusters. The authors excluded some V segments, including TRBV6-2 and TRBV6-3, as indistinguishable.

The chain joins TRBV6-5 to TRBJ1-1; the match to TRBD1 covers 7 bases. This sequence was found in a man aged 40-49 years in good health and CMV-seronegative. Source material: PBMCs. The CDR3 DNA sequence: TGTGCCAGCAGTTACTTCCTACAGGGGTACACTGAAGCTTTTTTT. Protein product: CASSYFLQGYTEAFF.